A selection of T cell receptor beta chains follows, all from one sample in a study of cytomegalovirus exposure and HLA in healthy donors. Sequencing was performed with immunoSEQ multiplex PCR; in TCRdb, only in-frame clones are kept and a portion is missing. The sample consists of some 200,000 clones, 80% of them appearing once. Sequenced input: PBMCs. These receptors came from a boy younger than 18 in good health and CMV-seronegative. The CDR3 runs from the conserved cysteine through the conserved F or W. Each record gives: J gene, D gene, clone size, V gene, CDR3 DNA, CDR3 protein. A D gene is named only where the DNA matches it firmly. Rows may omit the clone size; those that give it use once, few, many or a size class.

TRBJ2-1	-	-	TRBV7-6	TGTGCCAGCAGCCAAACCGCTAGGCAGTTCTTC	CASSQTARQFF
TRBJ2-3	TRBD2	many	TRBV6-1	TGTGCCAGCAGTGAACTAGCGGGAGCAGATACGCAGTATTTT	CASSELAGADTQYF
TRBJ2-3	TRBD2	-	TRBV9	TGTGCCAGCAGCGTAGTTAGTAGCGGGAGCACAGATACGCAGTATTTT	CASSVVSSGSTDTQYF
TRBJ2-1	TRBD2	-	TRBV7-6	TGTGCCAGCAGCTTAAGGGGGACTAGCGGGGCCAATGAGCAGTTCTTC	CASSLRGTSGANEQFF
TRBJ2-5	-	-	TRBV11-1	TGTGCCAGCAGCCCCACCAGGGTAAACTTCGGGCAGTACTTC	CASSPTRVNFGQYF
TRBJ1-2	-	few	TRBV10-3	TGTGCCATCAGTGAGTCTGGTTGGGGACACGGCTACACCTTC	CAISESGWGHGYTF
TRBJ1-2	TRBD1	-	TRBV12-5	TGTGCTAGTGGTTTGGAGACAGGGGGCGGTCGTGGCTACACCTTC	CASGLETGGGRGYTF
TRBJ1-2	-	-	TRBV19	TGTGCCAGTAGTTCCGCGTTCGACAGGAGCTATGGCTACACCTTC	CASSSAFDRSYGYTF
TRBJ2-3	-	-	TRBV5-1	TGCGCCAGCAGCTGGGTGGACAGAAACACAGATACGCAGTATTTT	CASSWVDRNTDTQYF
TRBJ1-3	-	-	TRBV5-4	TGTGCCAGCAGCCCGCCGGGACAACCGTCTGGAAACACCATATATTTT	CASSPPGQPSGNTIYF
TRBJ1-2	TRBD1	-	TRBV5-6	TGTGCCAGCAGCCGGGACAGGGGCAACTATGGCTACACCTTC	CASSRDRGNYGYTF
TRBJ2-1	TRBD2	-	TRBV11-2	TGTGCCAGCAGCTTAGATCTGAGACTAGCGGCTTACAATGAGCAGTTCTTC	CASSLDLRLAAYNEQFF
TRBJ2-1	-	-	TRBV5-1	TGCGCCAGCAGCTTGGGGATGGGGGCGCTTAATGAGCAGTTCTTC	CASSLGMGALNEQFF
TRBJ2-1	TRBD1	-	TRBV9	TGTGCCAGCAGCGTAGCGACCTTAAACAGGGGCGGCAATGAGCAGTTCTTC	CASSVATLNRGGNEQFF
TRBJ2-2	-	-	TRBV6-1	TGTGCCAGCAATACCCGGTTCGGGGAGCTGTTTTTT	CASNTRFGELFF
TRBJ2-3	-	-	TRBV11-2	TGTGCCAGCAGCTTAGATGCGGGCCCAAAACCAGATACGCAGTATTTT	CASSLDAGPKPDTQYF
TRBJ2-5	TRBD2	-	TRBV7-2	TGTGCCAGCAGCTTAGGACTAGCGGGAGGAGGGGTCCAAGAGACCCAGTACTTC	CASSLGLAGGGVQETQYF
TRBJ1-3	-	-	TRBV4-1	TGCGCCAGCAGCCTATCCGACAGATACTCTGGAAACACCATATATTTT	CASSLSDRYSGNTIYF
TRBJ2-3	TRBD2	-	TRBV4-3	TGCGCCAGCAGCCAAGCGGGAGCGGGAGGCACAGATACGCAGTATTTT	CASSQAGAGGTDTQYF
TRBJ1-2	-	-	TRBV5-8	TGTGCCAGCAGCTTGCAGGGACTGACAATAGCTAACTATGGCTACACCTTC	CASSLQGLTIANYGYTF
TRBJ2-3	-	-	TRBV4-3	TGCGCCAGCAGCCAAGTTTTTATGGGGAGGGATACGCAGTATTTT	CASSQVFMGRDTQYF
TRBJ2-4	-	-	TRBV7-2	TGTGCCAGCAGCTTAGGACAGCCCAAAAACATTCAGTACTTC	CASSLGQPKNIQYF
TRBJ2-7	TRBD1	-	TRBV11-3	TGTGCCAGCAGCTCGGCTAGGACAGGGGTTAACTACGAGCAGTACTTC	CASSSARTGVNYEQYF
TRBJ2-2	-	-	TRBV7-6	TGTGCCAGCAGCTTAGCGGGAGTCGGGTCCGGGGAGCTGTTTTTT	CASSLAGVGSGELFF
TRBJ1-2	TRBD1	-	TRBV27	TGTGCCAGCAGTCTTCTGGGTGCGCACACAGGGGGGAAGGGTGGCTACACCTTC	CASSLLGAHTGGKGGYTF
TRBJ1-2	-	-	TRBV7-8	TGTGCCAGCAGACCGGGGGGAGGGGATAACTATGGCTACACCTTC	CASRPGGGDNYGYTF
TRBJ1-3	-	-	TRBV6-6	TGTGCCAGCAGTTACCACGGGGGCTCTGGAAACACCATATATTTT	CASSYHGGSGNTIYF
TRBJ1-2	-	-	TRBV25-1	TGTGCCAGCAGCCGGGTGGGAGGGGAAGCTAACTATGGCTACACCTTC	CASSRVGGEANYGYTF
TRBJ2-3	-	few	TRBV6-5	TGTGCCAGCAGTTACTCGGGTTCAGGGGCAGATACGCAGTATTTT	CASSYSGSGADTQYF
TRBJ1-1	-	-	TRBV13	TGTGCCAGCAGCTTAATATCCGCAGGGTTTGTGTACACTGAAGCTTTCTTT	CASSLISAGFVYTEAFF
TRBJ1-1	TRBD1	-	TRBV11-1	TGTGTCAGCAGCCGAGGGACAGCCACTGAAGCTTTCTTT	CVSSRGTATEAFF
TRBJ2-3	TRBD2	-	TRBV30	TGTGCCTGGGCCCCGGGACTAGCGGGAGGGCGGGTAGATACGCAGTATTTT	CAWAPGLAGGRVDTQYF
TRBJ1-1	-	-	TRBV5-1	TGCGCCAGCAGCTTGGACAGGTTTTCTATGAACACTGAAGCTTTCTTT	CASSLDRFSMNTEAFF
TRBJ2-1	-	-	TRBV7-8	TGTGCCAGCAGCTTTCCCCTTTACACCTACAATGAGCAGTTCTTC	CASSFPLYTYNEQFF
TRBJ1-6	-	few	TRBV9	TGTGCCAGCAGCGTAGACAGCAATTCACCCCTCCACTTT	CASSVDSNSPLHF
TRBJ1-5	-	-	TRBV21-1	TGTGCCAGCAGTCGAGGGTGGGAGGAAAATCAGCCCCAGCATTTT	CASSRGWEENQPQHF
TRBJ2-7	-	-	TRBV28	TGTGCCAGCAGTTTGGGGCCAATCTACGAGCAGTACTTC	CASSLGPIYEQYF
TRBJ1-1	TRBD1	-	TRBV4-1	TGCGCCAGCAGCCAAGAAACGGGCTTACAGGGGCTTAGGACTGAAGCTTTCTTT	CASSQETGLQGLRTEAFF
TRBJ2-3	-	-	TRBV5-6	TGTGCCAGCAGCCTAGAGTACAAGGCGGATACGCAGTATTTT	CASSLEYKADTQYF
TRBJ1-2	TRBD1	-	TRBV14	TGTGCCAGCAGCCAGGACAGGGGGCCACTCTATGGCTACACCTTC	CASSQDRGPLYGYTF
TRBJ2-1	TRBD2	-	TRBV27	TGTGCCAGCAGGTGGCATACTAGCGGCTCCTACAATGAGCAGTTCTTC	CASRWHTSGSYNEQFF
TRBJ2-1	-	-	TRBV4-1	TGCGCCAGCAGCATTAGCGGCAATGAGCAGTTCTTC	CASSISGNEQFF
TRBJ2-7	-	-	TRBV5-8	TGTGCCAGCAGCGGGGGCGCGGTTTCCTACGAGCAGTACTTC	CASSGGAVSYEQYF
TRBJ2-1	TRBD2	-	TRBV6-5	TGTGCCAGCAGTACTAGCGGGAGCTCCTACAATGAGCAGTTCTTC	CASSTSGSSYNEQFF
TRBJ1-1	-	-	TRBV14	TGTGCCAGCAGCCCCTACGTGGAGGGTTGGATGAACACTGAAGCTTTCTTT	CASSPYVEGWMNTEAFF
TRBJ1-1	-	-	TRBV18	TGTGCCAGCTCGTCGGTGGGGGCGCGAGGTGAAGCTTTCTTT	CASSSVGARGEAFF
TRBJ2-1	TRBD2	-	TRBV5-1	TGCGCCAGCAGCTTGGCGACTAGCCTTAATGAGCAGTTCTTC	CASSLATSLNEQFF